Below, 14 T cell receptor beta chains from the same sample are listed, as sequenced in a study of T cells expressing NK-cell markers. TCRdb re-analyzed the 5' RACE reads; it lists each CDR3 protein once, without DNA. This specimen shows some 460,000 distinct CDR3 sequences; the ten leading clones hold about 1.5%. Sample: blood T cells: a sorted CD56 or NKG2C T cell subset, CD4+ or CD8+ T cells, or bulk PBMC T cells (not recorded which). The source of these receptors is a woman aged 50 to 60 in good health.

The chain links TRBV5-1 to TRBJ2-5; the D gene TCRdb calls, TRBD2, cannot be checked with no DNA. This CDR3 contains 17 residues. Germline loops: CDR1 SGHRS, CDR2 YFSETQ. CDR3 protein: CASSAGLAGGPTVTQYF.

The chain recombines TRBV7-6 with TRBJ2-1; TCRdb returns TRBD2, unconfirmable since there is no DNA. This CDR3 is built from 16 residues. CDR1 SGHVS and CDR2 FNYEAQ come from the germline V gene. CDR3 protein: CASSLAAGGTTNEQFF.

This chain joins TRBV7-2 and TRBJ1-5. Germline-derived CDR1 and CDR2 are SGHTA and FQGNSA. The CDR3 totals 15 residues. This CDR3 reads CASSLSSDSNQPQHF.

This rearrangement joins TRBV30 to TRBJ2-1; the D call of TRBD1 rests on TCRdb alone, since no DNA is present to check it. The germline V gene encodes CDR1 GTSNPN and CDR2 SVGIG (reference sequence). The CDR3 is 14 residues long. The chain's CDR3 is CAWSTRRGDNEQFF.

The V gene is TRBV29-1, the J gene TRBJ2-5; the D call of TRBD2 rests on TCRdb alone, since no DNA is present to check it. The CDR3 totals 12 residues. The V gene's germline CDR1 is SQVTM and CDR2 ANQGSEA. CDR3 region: CSVVVGGETQYF. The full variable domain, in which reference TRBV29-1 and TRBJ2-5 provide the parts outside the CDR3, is SAVISQKPSRDICQRGTSLTIQCQVDSQVTMMFWYRQQPGQSLTLIATANQGSEATYESGFVIDKFPISRPNLTFSTLTVSNMSPEDSSIYLCSVVVGGETQYFGPGTRLLVL.

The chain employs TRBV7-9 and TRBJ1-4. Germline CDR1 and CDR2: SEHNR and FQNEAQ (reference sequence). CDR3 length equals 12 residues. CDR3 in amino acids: CASNQRGEKLFF.

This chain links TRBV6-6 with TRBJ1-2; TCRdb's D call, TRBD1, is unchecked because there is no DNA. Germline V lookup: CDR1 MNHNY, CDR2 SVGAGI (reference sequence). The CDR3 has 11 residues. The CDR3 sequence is CASSYDRDYTF.

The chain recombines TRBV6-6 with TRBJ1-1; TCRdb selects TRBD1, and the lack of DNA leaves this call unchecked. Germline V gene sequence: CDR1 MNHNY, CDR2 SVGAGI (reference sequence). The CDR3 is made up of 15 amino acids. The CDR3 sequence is CASSYTGQGATEAFF.

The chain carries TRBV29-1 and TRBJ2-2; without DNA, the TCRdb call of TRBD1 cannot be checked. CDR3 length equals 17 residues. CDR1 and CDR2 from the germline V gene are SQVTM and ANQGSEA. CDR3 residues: CSVDTGTGGGRTGELFF.

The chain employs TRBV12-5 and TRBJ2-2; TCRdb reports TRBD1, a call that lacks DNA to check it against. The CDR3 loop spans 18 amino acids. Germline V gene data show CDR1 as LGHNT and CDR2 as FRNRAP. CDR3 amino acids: CASGLGGKTGKNTGELFF.

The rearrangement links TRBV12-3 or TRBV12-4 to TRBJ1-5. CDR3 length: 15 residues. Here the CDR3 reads CASRPLGPSNQPQHF.

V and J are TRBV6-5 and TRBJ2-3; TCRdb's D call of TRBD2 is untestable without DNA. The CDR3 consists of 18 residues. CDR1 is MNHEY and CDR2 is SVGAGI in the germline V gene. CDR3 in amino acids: CASSRLVGLAGSSDTQYF.

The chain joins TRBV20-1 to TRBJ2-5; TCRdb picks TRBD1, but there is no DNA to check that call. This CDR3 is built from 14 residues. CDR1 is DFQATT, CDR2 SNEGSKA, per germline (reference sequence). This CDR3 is CSGRDSLYQETQYF.

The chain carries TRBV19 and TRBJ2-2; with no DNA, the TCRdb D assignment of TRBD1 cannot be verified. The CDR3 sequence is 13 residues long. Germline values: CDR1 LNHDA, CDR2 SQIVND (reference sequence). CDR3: CASSTPGPGKLFF.